Reported below is one TCR beta chain. The data were taken from a study of blood T cell repertoires in COVID-19. Study-wide context: Acute-phase and convalescent COVID-19 samples originated in the United States, Italy and Spain. The analysed material was cDNA or gDNA that came from T cells, B-cell-depleted T cells, or PBMCs.

Germline CDR1 and CDR2: LNHDA and SQIVND (reference sequence). V lost 6 bases and J lost 5, with 25 bases in between. The length of the CDR3 is 17 residues. Authors' methods: Amplification of reference gene primers was used by the study to estimate nucleated cell counts. Sequencing used immunoSEQ multiplex PCR; TCRdb keeps in-frame clones, though not all of them. V, J and clone size are those of that table, while D and trimming were read from the DNA. This sample yields under 200,000 clones, of which under 85% are seen a single time; around 3.4% belongs to the top ten. The chain combines TRBV19 with TRBJ1-2, with D tentatively TRBD1 (5 bases). Sample: peripheral blood. This sequence originates from an elderly woman with acute or convalescent COVID-19. The CDR3 sequence is CASSTLPQGQLSYGYTF. CDR3 nucleotides: TGTGCCAGTAGCACCCTCCCCCAGGGCCAGTTGAGTTATGGCTACACCTTC.